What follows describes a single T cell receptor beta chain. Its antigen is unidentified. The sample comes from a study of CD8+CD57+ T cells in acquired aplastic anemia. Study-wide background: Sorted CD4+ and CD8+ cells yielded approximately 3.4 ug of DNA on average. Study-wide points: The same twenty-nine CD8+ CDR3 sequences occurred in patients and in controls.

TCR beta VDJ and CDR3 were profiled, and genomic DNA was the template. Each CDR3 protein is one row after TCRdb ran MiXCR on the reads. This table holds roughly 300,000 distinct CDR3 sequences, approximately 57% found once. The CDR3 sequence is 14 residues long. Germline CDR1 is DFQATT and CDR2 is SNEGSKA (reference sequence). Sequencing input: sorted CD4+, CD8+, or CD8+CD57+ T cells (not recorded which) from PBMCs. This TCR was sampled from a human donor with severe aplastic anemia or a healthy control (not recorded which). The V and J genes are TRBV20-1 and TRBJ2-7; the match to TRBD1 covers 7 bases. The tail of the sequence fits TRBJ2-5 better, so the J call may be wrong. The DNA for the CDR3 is TGCAGTGCTCAGTACAGGGGCCTCCAAGAGACCCAGTACTTC. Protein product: CSAQYRGLQETQYF.